This TCR beta chain was recovered during a study of blood T cell repertoires in COVID-19. As for the study in general: The samples span acute and convalescent COVID-19 from the United States, Italy and Spain. The cDNA or gDNA used as material had been derived from T cells, B-cell-depleted T cells, or PBMCs.

Germline CDR1 reads KGHDR; CDR2 reads SFDVKD. This CDR3 spans 17 amino acids. Deletions cut 3 bases from V and 4 bases from J, with 20 bases between. Original analysis: Amplified reference gene primers provided the basis for estimating nucleated cell counts. Method: immunoSEQ multiplex PCR; TCRdb's copy keeps in-frame clones and lacks some. Clone size and the V and J calls come from that table; the DNA yielded D and trimming. The sample has 200,000 or so clones, 70% to 90% seen once. This TCR was recovered from a man aged 55 to 70 with acute or convalescent COVID-19. The material sequenced was peripheral blood. This rearrangement joins TRBV24-1 to TRBJ2-5; possibly TRBD2 for D (5 bases). The CDR3 protein is CATSDGGAGSRRETQYF. The CDR3 bases are TGTGCCACCAGTGATGGAGGAGCCGGGTCTAGAAGAGAGACCCAGTACTTC.